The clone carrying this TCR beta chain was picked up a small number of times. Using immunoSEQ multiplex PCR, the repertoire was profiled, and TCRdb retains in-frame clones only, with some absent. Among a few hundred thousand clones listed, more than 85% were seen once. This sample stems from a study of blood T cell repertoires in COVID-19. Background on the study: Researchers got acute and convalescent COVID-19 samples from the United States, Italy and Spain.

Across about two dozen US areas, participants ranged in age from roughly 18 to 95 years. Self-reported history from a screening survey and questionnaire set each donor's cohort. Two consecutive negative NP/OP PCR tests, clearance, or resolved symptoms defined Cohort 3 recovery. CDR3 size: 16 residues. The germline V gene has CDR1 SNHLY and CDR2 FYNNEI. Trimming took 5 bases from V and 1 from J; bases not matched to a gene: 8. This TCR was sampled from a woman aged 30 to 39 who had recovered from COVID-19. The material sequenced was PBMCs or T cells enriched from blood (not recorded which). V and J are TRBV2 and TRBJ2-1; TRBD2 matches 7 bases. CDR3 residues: CASSIPGTKSYNEQFF. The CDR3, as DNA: TGTGCCAGCAGTATCCCCGGGACTAAATCCTACAATGAGCAGTTCTTC.